This TCR beta chain was documented in a study of Ad26.COV2.S vaccination and SARS-CoV-2 variants. Overall study: COV1001, an Ad26.COV2.S trial, supplied this vaccine-arm donor. Study outcomes and limitations: Researchers cautioned that TCR breadth and depth analyses may have underestimated total T cell responses.

A note on this clone: What it binds is unknown.

The repertoire was sequenced with immunoSEQ multiplex PCR; TCRdb's copy has only in-frame clones and lacks some. The data show 410,000 or so clones, with 92% seen just once and less than 2% held by the top ten. The treatment denotes: 19 received Ad26.COV2.S at low or high dose, single or two shots; about five received placebo; per-sample allocation not given. Following the first vaccine or placebo injection, samples were taken on day 63. Vaccination used an Ad26 vector expressing Wuhan-strain SARS-CoV-2 spike. Sample: peripheral blood, taken in a trial of Ad26.COV2.S vaccine versus placebo. This receptor was taken from a person between 18 and 60 years old who received the Ad26.COV2.S COVID-19 vaccine or a placebo.

The CDR3 spells CASSTRTENYGYTF. The CDR3 region has the DNA TGTGCCAGTAGTACCCGGACAGAAAACTATGGCTACACCTTC. The chain has TRBV19 and TRBJ1-2, with TRBD1 as a possible D gene (6 bases). Germline lookup yields CDR1 LNHDA and CDR2 SQIVND (reference sequence). V was trimmed by 4 bases and J by 2 bases, leaving 11 bases between them. The CDR3 has 14 amino acids.